Following are 14 T cell receptor beta chains from one sample sequenced in a study of blood T cells in healthy people across ages. A sample-barcoded 5' primer and a J-beta primer mix were used in a second PCR of roughly 7 to 12 cycles. TCRdb ran MiXCR on the 5' RACE reads and lists one entry per CDR3 protein. Of some 1,800,000 distinct CDR3 sequences listed, around 42% were seen once; the top ten hold roughly 24%. Sequencing was done on a sample of blood. These TCRs come from a human donor in good health.

This sequence joins TRBV9 and TRBJ2-5; possible D gene TRBD2, 6 bases. The better agreement between TRBJ2-7 and the DNA end casts doubt on the J call. This CDR3 is built from 13 residues. Germline values: CDR1 SGDLS, CDR2 YYNGEE. The CDR3 reads CASSRRAGYEQYF. In nucleotides, the CDR3 is TGTGCCAGCAGCCGTCGGGCGGGGTACGAGCAGTACTTC.

As regards this clonotype: Sequence at one end of the junction differs from germline and may be a read error. The chain employs TRBV12-3 or TRBV12-4 and TRBJ2-3; D is undetermined. The CDR3 runs 15 residues. Here the CDR3 DNA reads TGTGCCAGCAGCTTAGGACGCAGGTTCTCAGATACGCAGTATTTT. It translates to CASSLGRRFSDTQYF.

This clonotype occurred a few times. The V and J genes are TRBV7-9 and TRBJ2-7; TRBD1 matches at 7 bases. The germline CDR1 and CDR2 sequences are SEHNR and FQNEAQ (reference sequence). Trimming cost V 5 bases and J 2 bases; bases outside gene matches: 6. This CDR3 is 14 amino acids long. CDR3 loop: CASSHTGVAYEQYF. The CDR3 nucleotides are TGTGCCAGCAGCCATACAGGGGTCGCCTACGAGCAGTACTTC.

This chain connects TRBV7-2 to TRBJ1-5; D may be TRBD1 (5 bases). CDR1 and CDR2 (germline): SGHTA, FQGNSA. The CDR3 consists of 13 residues. V lost 7 bases and J lost 7, with 14 bases in between. CDR3 coding DNA: TGTGCCAGCACCGGGAGGGGAGAACAGCCCCAGCATTTT. Translated: CASTGRGEQPQHF.

The chain employs TRBV21-1 and TRBJ2-3; the table's D call TRBD2 went unverified against the DNA. TRBV21-1 is flagged as a pseudogene. The CDR3 has 20 residues. CDR3 nucleotide sequence: TGTGCCAGCAGCCTAAATATCGATTCGCCTAGCGGGGCTTCTTCGGATACGCAGTATTTT. It translates to CASSLNIDSPSGASSDTQYF.

The J gene is TRBJ2-5, the V gene TRBV6-5; TRBD2 matches 13 bases. This CDR3 is 15 amino acids long. The V segment lost 6 bases and the J segment 11 bases; nucleotides outside the gene matches: 12. Germline CDR1 and CDR2: MNHEY and SVGAGI. For the CDR3, the DNA is TGTGCCAGCAGCACCCCCGGACTAGCGGGGGAGGAGCAGTACTTC. Its translation: CASSTPGLAGEEQYF.

In its sample, this clonotype was seen once. The chain couples TRBV28 to TRBJ2-4; TRBD1 matches at 12 bases. The J call may be incorrect, as the DNA end agrees better with TRBJ2-5. The CDR3 contains 15 residues. CDR1 MDHEN and CDR2 SYDVKM come from the germline V gene. As DNA, the CDR3 is TGTGCCAGCAGTTCCTCGGGACAGGGGGCGGAGACCCAGTACTTC. Its translation is CASSSSGQGAETQYF.

CDR3 sequence: CASGSGVTGTTEAFF. The DNA of the CDR3 is TGCGCCAGCGGCTCGGGCGTAACAGGAACCACTGAAGCTTTCTTT. The genes are TRBV5-1 and TRBJ1-1; D is possibly TRBD1 (5 bases). V lost 7 bases, J lost 4 bases, and 20 bases lay in between. The length of the CDR3 is 15 residues. Germline values: CDR1 SGHRS, CDR2 YFSETQ.

This clonotype was seen a single time. The chain employs TRBV7-2 and TRBJ2-3, with D possibly being TRBD1 (5 bases). V was clipped by 2 bases and J by 3 bases, with 18 bases between them. CDR3 length equals 17 residues. Germline V gene lookup returns CDR1 SGHTA and CDR2 FQGNSA. The CDR3 nucleotides read TGTGCCAGCAGCTTAATAGGTTGGCAGGGAAGGACAGATACGCAGTATTTT. This encodes CASSLIGWQGRTDTQYF.

This clonotype was seen a handful of times. V gene TRBV6-2 or TRBV6-3 combines with J gene TRBJ1-2, with 9 nucleotides matching TRBD1. The CDR3 sequence is 17 residues long. J gave up 5 bases and V 5 bases, and 15 bases lay outside the gene matches. The germline V gene has CDR1 MNHEY and CDR2 SVGEGT. This CDR3 reads CASSPPGQGPFGYGYTF. The DNA for the CDR3 is TGTGCCAGCAGTCCACCGGGACAGGGACCCTTCGGATATGGCTACACCTTC.

The chain carries TRBV6-2 or TRBV6-3 and TRBJ2-5; D is unresolved. This CDR3 has 15 amino acids. Germline V gene lookup returns CDR1 MNHEY and CDR2 SVGEGT. V lost 4 bases to trimming and J lost 4 bases, with 16 bases between them. The CDR3 sequence: CASSSYTVSRETQYF. In DNA form, the CDR3 reads TGTGCCAGCAGTTCCTATACGGTCAGTCGAGAGACCCAGTACTTC.

The rearrangement uses TRBV24-1 and TRBJ1-1; the D is unclear. The germline CDR1 and CDR2 sequences are KGHDR and SFDVKD. V was clipped by 9 bases and J by 7 bases, with 14 bases between them. The CDR3 spans 12 residues. The CDR3: CATGGIGGEAFF. The CDR3 DNA follows: TGTGCCACCGGTGGTATAGGAGGTGAAGCTTTCTTT.

The V gene is TRBV7-9, the J gene TRBJ1-6, with D perhaps TRBD1 (5 bases). There are 14 residues in the CDR3. The V and J ends lost 3 bases and 14 bases respectively, with 17 bases between them. Germline loops: CDR1 SEHNR, CDR2 FQNEAQ (reference sequence). This chain's CDR3 is CASSFSLGGGSLHF. The CDR3 nucleotides are TGTGCCAGCAGCTTCTCATTGGGTGGGGGATCCCTCCACTTT.

This clonotype was detected ten times or more. The V call is TRBV5-1, the J call TRBJ2-3; D perhaps matches TRBD1 (6 bases). CDR3 length: 14 residues. The ends were cut back, 7 bases at V and 8 bases at J, with 20 bases in the middle. CDR1 is SGHRS and CDR2 is YFSETQ in the germline V gene. CDR3 residues: CASATGTPTSTQYF. In DNA, the CDR3 is TGCGCCAGCGCTACAGGGACACCCACAAGTACGCAGTATTTT.